The 21 T cell receptor beta chains below come from one sample, sequenced in a study of cytomegalovirus exposure and HLA in healthy donors. Primers for the PCR totalled 60 Vbeta and 13 Jbeta. TCRdb keeps only in-frame clones here, not all; method: immunoSEQ multiplex PCR. The sample has approximately 110,000 clones; 76% are singletons. The sample was PBMCs. These receptors originate from a man aged 35-49 years in good health and CMV-seropositive.

The V gene is TRBV30, the J gene TRBJ2-2; D not certain. The ends were cut back, 1 base at V and 0 bases at J, with 3 bases in the middle. Germline V gene sequence: CDR1 GTSNPN, CDR2 SVGIG (reference sequence). The CDR3 contains 13 residues. CDR3 amino acids: CAWSATNTGELFF. The CDR3 bases are TGTGCCTGGAGTGCTACGAACACCGGGGAGCTGTTTTTT. Complete variable domain (other parts from reference TRBV30 and TRBJ2-2): SQTIHQWPATLVQPVGSPLSLECTVEGTSNPNLYWYRQAAGRGLQLLFYSVGIGQISSEVPQNLSASRPQDRQFILSSKKLLLSDSGFYLCAWSATNTGELFFGEGSRLTVL.

Of note for this clone: The DNA is left out, because the CDR3 cannot be placed on it with certainty; the CDR3 is given as TCRdb lists it. The chain is built from TRBV6-1 and TRBJ2-5; the DNA was not compared with TRBD1, the D call given in the table. The CDR3 spans 14 residues, counting both ends. CDR1 MNHNS and CDR2 SASEGT come from the germline V gene. This CDR3 is CASILDRGRNEQYF.

This clone has a handful of counts. The CDR3 reads CASRTDRYEQYF. As DNA, the CDR3 is TGTGCCAGCAGAACCGACAGGTACGAGCAGTACTTC. This chain links TRBV2 with TRBJ2-7; D perhaps matches TRBD1 (6 bases). The V and J ends lost 6 bases and 4 bases respectively, with 10 bases between them. The CDR3 has 12 residues. CDR1 SNHLY and CDR2 FYNNEI come from the germline V gene.

This chain connects TRBV6-1 to TRBJ1-2; possible D gene TRBD1, 5 bases. Germline V gene sequence: CDR1 MNHNS, CDR2 SASEGT. Trimming removed 5 bases from V and 3 bases from J, with 13 bases in between. The CDR3 loop spans 14 amino acids. The CDR3 bases are TGTGCCAGCAGTTTTCTGACAGCCTACTATGGCTACACCTTC. Translation: CASSFLTAYYGYTF.

The chain joins TRBV2 to TRBJ1-2; unclear D gene. The V end lost 7 bases, the J end lost 11 bases, and 23 bases lay between the germline ends. There are 14 residues in the CDR3. Germline assignment: CDR1 SNHLY and CDR2 FYNNEI. The chain's CDR3 is CASTVPMERREYTF. In DNA form, the CDR3 reads TGTGCCAGCACCGTACCCATGGAAAGAAGGGAGTACACCTTC.

The genes are TRBV27 and TRBJ2-5; 7 nucleotides match TRBD2. The J call is in doubt because the DNA end fits TRBJ2-7 better. CDR1 is MNHEY, CDR2 SMNVEV, per germline (reference sequence). The CDR3 spans 12 residues. The CDR3 DNA reads as TGTGCCAGCAGCGCCCCGGGGGGCGAGCAGTACTTC. Translating it yields CASSAPGGEQYF.

The chain employs TRBV18 and TRBJ1-1, with 7 bases that match TRBD1. Unmatched junction bases numbered 12, after V lost 4 bases and J lost 4 bases. This CDR3 is 16 amino acids long. Germline lookup yields CDR1 KGHSH and CDR2 LQKENI. CDR3 in DNA: TGTGCCAGCTCACTCTTCGGACAGGCCCGGGTCACTGAAGCTTTCTTT. Amino acid sequence: CASSLFGQARVTEAFF.

The chain joins TRBV30 to TRBJ1-6; D perhaps matches TRBD1 (5 bases). Germline V gene sequence: CDR1 GTSNPN, CDR2 SVGIG (reference sequence). V shed 3 bases and J shed 3 bases, with 12 bases lying between them. The CDR3 spans 15 residues. As DNA, the CDR3 is TGTGCCTGGAGGGCCCCGGGGGGCTATAATTCACCCCTCCACTTT. Translation gives CAWRAPGGYNSPLHF.

This clone was seen more than once but under ten times. This chain links TRBV6-5 with TRBJ2-7, with TRBD1 matching 7 bases. There are 12 residues in the CDR3. V dropped 6 bases and J dropped 8; count of bases not matched to a gene: 7. The germline V gene has CDR1 MNHEY and CDR2 SVGAGI. The CDR3 nucleotides read TGTGCCAGCAGATCAGACAGGGACAAGCAGTACTTC. Residues: CASRSDRDKQYF.

V and J are TRBV19 and TRBJ1-1; 7 positions agree with TRBD1. CDR1 and CDR2 (germline): LNHDA, SQIVND (reference sequence). V gave up 6 bases and J gave up 1 base; unmatched junction bases: 8. This CDR3 region has 15 residues. The CDR3 bases are TGTGCCAGTAGCCACTACAGGGGCGAGAACACTGAAGCTTTCTTT. The encoded protein is CASSHYRGENTEAFF.

The chain has TRBV7-2 and TRBJ2-2; D call uncertain. This CDR3 region has 16 residues. V dropped 3 bases and J dropped 5 bases, with 16 bases sitting between them. CDR1 SGHTA and CDR2 FQGNSA come from the germline V gene. The DNA for the CDR3 is TGTGCCAGCAGCTTTCTAGGTGTGATGAGGACCGGGGAGCTGTTTTTT. Its protein is CASSFLGVMRTGELFF.

The chain couples TRBV5-4 to TRBJ2-7; 11 bases fit TRBD2. The length of the CDR3 is 14 residues. The V gene end was trimmed by 4 bases and the J gene end by 7 bases; junction bases not matched to a gene: 7. Germline assignment: CDR1 SGHNT and CDR2 YYREEE (reference sequence). In DNA form, the CDR3 reads TGTGCCAGCAGCCGCGGGACTAGCGGTGAGGAGCAGTACTTC. Residues: CASSRGTSGEEQYF.

The chain has TRBV19 and TRBJ1-2, with D unresolved. This CDR3 is 12 amino acids long. The germline V and J ends were trimmed by 3 bases and 8 bases, with 10 bases remaining between them. The V gene's germline CDR1 is LNHDA and CDR2 SQIVND (reference sequence). The CDR3 coding sequence is TGTGCCAGTAGTATTGGGGAGAGGGGCTACACCTTC. It codes for CASSIGERGYTF.

The V gene is TRBV4-3, the J gene TRBJ2-4; 7 bases are a match to TRBD1. Germline CDR1 LGHNA, CDR2 YSLEER. This CDR3 contains 16 residues. Trimming removed 3 bases from V and 0 bases from J; junction bases left unmatched: 5. CDR3 amino acids: CASSHDRALAKNIQYF. The CDR3 DNA is TGCGCCAGCAGCCACGACAGGGCCCTAGCCAAAAACATTCAGTACTTC.

The chain joins TRBV19 to TRBJ2-5; 7 positions match TRBD2. The CDR3 extends over 16 amino acids. Per the germline V gene, CDR1 is LNHDA and CDR2 is SQIVND (reference sequence). Losses at the gene ends were 5 bases for V and 4 bases for J; bases not matched to a gene: 13. CDR3: CASSSPLGGGGETQYF. The CDR3 bases are TGTGCCAGTAGTTCTCCCCTTGGGGGGGGTGGAGAGACCCAGTACTTC.

Worth noting for this clone: A read error likely explains this, since a far larger clone differs by one base. The chain joins TRBV6-1 to TRBJ1-1, with a possible D match to TRBD1 (5 bases). The CDR3 is made up of 13 amino acids. V was shortened by 10 bases and J by 1 base, with 13 bases between the two germline ends. Germline CDR1 MNHNS, CDR2 SASEGT. DNA for the CDR3: TGTGCCAACAGCCTGACAGCGAACACTGAAGCTTTCTTT. Its protein is CANSLTANTEAFF.

The CDR3 region has the DNA TGTGCCAGCAGACTCCGGGGAGGCAATCAGCCCCAGCATTTT. Its protein is CASRLRGGNQPQHF. The rearrangement links TRBV6-5 to TRBJ1-5, with D unresolved. Deletions cut 6 bases from V and 2 bases from J, with 11 bases between. Germline CDR1 reads MNHEY; CDR2 reads SVGAGI. The length of the CDR3 is 14 residues.

The sample holds one count of this clone. The V and J genes are TRBV21-1 and TRBJ2-7; TRBD1, the D gene given by the table, was not confirmed from the DNA. TRBV21-1 is tagged as a pseudogene. This CDR3 is 13 amino acids long. In DNA, the CDR3 is TGTGCCAGCAGCATGGGACAGGCCTACGAGCAGTACTTC. This encodes CASSMGQAYEQYF.

As to this clone: One end of the junction varies from germline; a read error may be responsible. This sequence joins TRBV7-9 and TRBJ2-7; D might be TRBD1 (6 bases). CDR3 size: 13 residues. Per the germline V gene, CDR1 is SEHNR and CDR2 is FQNEAQ (reference sequence). The CDR3 bases are TGTTCCAGCAGCCGACCGGGGACATACGAGCAGTACTTC. The encoded protein is CSSSRPGTYEQYF.

DNA of the CDR3: TGTGCCAGCAGTCAAGGACTCGGTGGCGCCAAAAACATTCAGTACTTC. It yields the protein CASSQGLGGAKNIQYF. The chain is built from TRBV6-1 and TRBJ2-4; D possibly corresponds to TRBD2 (5 bases). Germline CDR1 reads MNHNS; CDR2 reads SASEGT. The CDR3 sequence is 16 residues long. Trimming removed 5 bases from V and 1 base from J, with 15 bases in between.

The V and J genes are TRBV20-1 and TRBJ2-1; D gene ambiguous. This CDR3 is 11 amino acids long. V was pared by 5 bases and J by 6 bases, with 8 bases between. Germline V CDR1 and CDR2: DFQATT, SNEGSKA (reference sequence). DNA of the CDR3: TGCAGTGCTTCCCATTTCAATGAGCAGTTCTTC. Protein: CSASHFNEQFF.